What follows is one TCR beta chain and its context. The antigen is undetermined. Arm-PCR of CDR3 regions and iRepertoire HTBI primers were the basis on which TCR beta libraries were built. MiXCR, applied by TCRdb to the multiplex PCR reads, yields one record per CDR3 protein. The repertoire consists of roughly 560,000 distinct CDR3 sequences, with approximately 12% occurring once and the leading ten covering roughly 8.9%. The data were obtained in a study of regulatory T cells in long-lasting Graves disease. Findings and caveats of the study: There was favoring of TRBV28, TRBJ1-2 and TRBJ2-5 in persistent disease. Accuracy was perhaps lowered by the small sample size.

Time point defined: newly diagnosed GD, antithyroid drugs for less than 3 months. TCR sequences were obtained from RNA taken from PBMCs. CDR3 size: 13 residues. Deletions cut 8 bases from V and 6 bases from J, with 14 bases between. The same sample was also studied in work on T cells in Graves' hyperthyroidism and ophthalmopathy. That paper adds: HTBI primers were the set used in a first-round RT-PCR of the TCR CDR3.

The chain combines TRBV12-3 or TRBV12-4 with TRBJ2-1; the D gene is possibly TRBD2 (6 bases). This receptor was identified in a woman between 25 and 40 years old with Graves disease. Sequencing used peripheral blood mononuclear cells (PBMCs), obtained at new diagnosis, from a patient treated with antithyroid drugs. This CDR3 reads CASGVAATNEQFF. The CDR3 DNA follows: TGTGCCAGCGGAGTAGCGGCTACCAATGAGCAGTTCTTC.